This TCR beta chain was documented in a study of cytomegalovirus exposure and HLA in healthy donors. At the level of the study: Of fewer than 450 genotyped donors, 70% to 85% clustered with self-reported Caucasian donors. Study outcomes and limitations: Confirmation was obtained in vitro that three CMV-associated chains are specific for CMV antigens.

Details on this clone: What it binds is not known. At one end, the junction sequence differs from germline, possibly due to a read error.

Germline V gene sequence: CDR1 SEHNR, CDR2 FQNEAQ (reference sequence). The CDR3 totals 14 residues. The PCR had 60 Vbeta and 13 Jbeta primers. Using immunoSEQ multiplex PCR, the repertoire was profiled, and TCRdb retains in-frame clones only, with some absent. The sample comprises fewer than 200,000 clones, about 79% of which are singletons, and 0.6% to 0.95% rests with the top ten. The specimen sequenced was PBMCs. The chain recombines TRBV7-9 with TRBJ1-1; perhaps TRBD1 as D (5 bases). The clonotype comes from a female donor in good health and CMV-seronegative. The CDR3 DNA sequence: TGTTCCAGCAGCCGGACCGGGGGAAACACTGAAGCTTTCTTT. Its translation is CSSSRTGGNTEAFF.